The rows below give T cell receptor beta chains drawn from one sample of a study of T cell changes during pregnancy in multiple sclerosis. Using immunoSEQ multiplex PCR, the repertoire was profiled, and TCRdb retains in-frame clones only, with some absent. Of about 100,000 clones in the sample, 90% to 95% were seen once. Sample: peripheral blood, taken in the second trimester of pregnancy. These receptors all come from a female donor with multiple sclerosis, enrolled in a pregnancy study. CDR3s include the opening cysteine and the closing phenylalanine or tryptophan. The D gene is left open where the match is weak. For some rows the clone size is stated as once, few or many, or as a class when expanded; others skip it.

CASSLGGGAHNEQFF	TGTGCCAGCAGCTTAGGAGGGGGGGCGCACAATGAGCAGTTCTTC	TRBJ2-1	NA	TRBV11-3	NA
CASSDGTGSNTGELFF	TGTGCCAGCAGTGACGGGACAGGATCTAACACCGGGGAGCTGTTTTTT	TRBJ2-2	NA	TRBV6-1	TRBD1
CASRRGARADTQYF	TGTGCCAGCCGGCGGGGGGCTCGAGCAGATACGCAGTATTTT	TRBJ2-3	NA	TRBV7-8	TRBD2
CASSFGTSGTGELFF	TGCGCCAGCAGCTTCGGGACTAGCGGCACCGGGGAGCTGTTTTTT	TRBJ2-2	NA	TRBV5-1	TRBD2
CASTEAEGAYGYTF	TGTGCCAGCACCGAAGCGGAGGGGGCCTATGGCTACACCTTC	TRBJ1-2	NA	TRBV7-2	TRBD1
CASSPLQGPGELFF	TGTGCCAGCAGTCCTCTCCAGGGGCCCGGGGAGCTGTTTTTT	TRBJ2-2	once	TRBV2	NA
CASSQESLLRGYTF	TGCGCCAGCAGCCAAGAGAGCCTCTTGAGGGGCTACACCTTC	TRBJ1-2	NA	TRBV4-1	NA
CSVTLRGWGDTQYF	TGCAGCGTGACCCTTAGGGGCTGGGGAGATACGCAGTATTTT	TRBJ2-3	NA	TRBV29-1	NA
CSVSETGDTEAFF	TGCAGCGTTTCGGAGACAGGGGACACTGAAGCTTTCTTT	TRBJ1-1	NA	TRBV29-1	TRBD1
CAITESGVDKGYGYTF	TGTGCCATCACCGAAAGTGGGGTGGACAAAGGCTATGGCTACACCTTC	TRBJ1-2	NA	TRBV10-3	NA
CASREFNYGYTF	TGTGCCAGCAGAGAGTTTAACTATGGCTACACCTTC	TRBJ1-2	NA	TRBV6-5	NA
CASSPRSGYNEQFF	TGTGCCAGTAGTCCCCGTAGCGGGTACAATGAGCAGTTCTTC	TRBJ2-1	NA	TRBV19	TRBD2
CASSSPTGDGYTF	TGTGCCAGCAGTTCCCCGACAGGGGATGGCTACACCTTC	TRBJ1-2	NA	TRBV28	TRBD1
CSVERSTGGIYGYTF	TGCAGCGTTGAACGGTCGACAGGGGGAATCTATGGCTACACCTTC	TRBJ1-2	NA	TRBV29-1	TRBD1
CASSLGQGANYGYTF	TGTGCCAGCAGCTTGGGACAGGGGGCTAACTATGGCTACACCTTC	TRBJ1-2	NA	TRBV5-8	TRBD1
CASSKLPTGSGANVLTF	TGTGCCAGTAGTAAACTGCCGACAGGCTCTGGGGCCAACGTCCTGACTTTC	TRBJ2-6	NA	TRBV19	NA
CASTRGGYTEAFF	TGTGCCAGCACTAGGGGGGGTTACACTGAAGCTTTCTTT	TRBJ1-1	NA	TRBV6-5	NA